This T cell receptor beta chain came from a study of long-term antiretroviral therapy in people with HIV. Background on the study: The earliest samples came from an era when ART typically awaited falling CD4 counts.

Broader study findings: In samples taken after ART, diversity increased but remained below transplant donor control levels. Across all time points, the repertoire was dominated by clones that expanded before ART.

As to this clone: Antigen unknown.

Every sample had roughly 0.95-10 million cryopreserved PBMC in it before DNA extraction. The immunoSEQ assay was v3.0, run at survey level. Some clones are missing from TCRdb's copy, which holds only in-frame ones; the method was immunoSEQ multiplex PCR. The table shows about 20,000 clones, with about 74% occurring only once. The CDR3 is made up of 15 amino acids. V was shortened by 3 bases and J by 6 bases, with 17 bases between the two germline ends. Germline CDR1 is SGHNT and CDR2 is YYREEE (reference sequence). Sample: unsorted PBMCs, taken 0.5 years before starting antiretroviral therapy. V usage is TRBV5-4 and J usage is TRBJ2-3; D assignment may be TRBD1 or TRBD2 (5 bases each). This TCR was sampled from a man aged 18 to 29 with HIV. CDR3 nucleotide sequence: TGTGCCAGCAGCTGGGACCCTAGGAAGTCCGATACGCAGTATTTT. Amino acid sequence: CASSWDPRKSDTQYF.